A single sample gave rise to the 9 T cell receptor beta chains below, sequenced in a study of blood T cells in healthy people across ages. It was with a sample-barcoded 5' primer and a J-beta primer mix that a second PCR of about 7 to 12 cycles was run. Via MiXCR, TCRdb re-called the 5' RACE reads, giving one row per CDR3 protein. The sample includes about 1.5 million distinct CDR3 sequences, approximately 40% seen only once; the top ten take 6.5% to 10%. The sample taken for sequencing was blood. These receptors were obtained from a woman under 30 in good health.

This chain connects TRBV30 to TRBJ1-3, with unresolved D. This CDR3 spans 10 amino acids. V was trimmed by 1 base and J by 5 bases, leaving 0 bases between them. Germline CDR1 GTSNPN, CDR2 SVGIG (reference sequence). The CDR3 spells CAWSGNTIYF. CDR3 bases: TGTGCCTGGAGTGGAAACACCATATATTTT.

The chain employs TRBV6-5 and TRBJ1-6; D is possibly TRBD1 (6 bases). The germline V and J ends were trimmed by 5 bases and 4 bases, with 9 bases remaining between them. The CDR3 has 14 residues. From germline, CDR1 is MNHEY and CDR2 SVGAGI. CDR3 sequence: CASSDQGYNSPLHF. CDR3 DNA sequence: TGTGCCAGCAGTGATCAGGGGTATAATTCACCCCTCCACTTT.

This chain connects TRBV7-8 to TRBJ2-5; 8 bases align to TRBD2. Germline lookup yields CDR1 SGHVS and CDR2 FQNEAQ. The CDR3 consists of 19 residues. Trimming cost V 1 base and J 1 base; bases outside gene matches: 14. CDR3 amino acids: CASSLVVVYAREGQETQYF. The CDR3 nucleotides read TGTGCCAGCAGCTTAGTGGTGGTATATGCTCGGGAGGGCCAAGAGACCCAGTACTTC.

This sequence joins TRBV6-2 or TRBV6-3 and TRBJ2-7; D not resolved. The V end lost 4 bases, the J end lost 0 bases, and 13 bases lay between the germline ends. Germline CDR1 is MNHEY and CDR2 is SVGEGT. CDR3 size: 15 residues. CDR3 sequence (DNA): TGTGCCAGCAGTTTCTTACCGACGTACTCCTACGAGCAGTACTTC. As protein: CASSFLPTYSYEQYF.

The rearrangement uses TRBV6-5 and TRBJ1-2; 10 bases fit TRBD1. Germline CDR1 and CDR2: MNHEY and SVGAGI. The CDR3 is 15 residues long. Unmatched junction bases numbered 7, after V lost 7 bases and J lost 2 bases. This CDR3 reads CASIRDRGLNYGYTF. CDR3 nucleotides: TGTGCCAGCATTAGGGACAGGGGTCTAAACTATGGCTACACCTTC.

The chain links TRBV6-5 to TRBJ2-3; 7 positions agree with TRBD2. CDR1 MNHEY and CDR2 SVGAGI come from the germline V gene. The CDR3 loop spans 12 amino acids. J was trimmed by 3 bases and V by 11 bases; bases with no gene match: 5. CDR3 sequence reads: CALGAGTDTQYF. The CDR3 DNA reads as TGTGCCCTAGGAGCGGGGACAGATACGCAGTATTTT.

This chain joins TRBV3-1 and TRBJ1-2; possible D gene TRBD1, 5 bases. Looked up from germline, CDR1 is LGHDT and CDR2 is YNNKEL (reference sequence). With 3 bases removed from V and 7 bases from J, the gap between germline ends came to 18 bases. The CDR3 runs 15 residues. CDR3 residues: CASSQRGGRAVGYTF. CDR3 nucleotides: TGTGCCAGCAGCCAGAGGGGAGGGCGGGCTGTTGGCTACACCTTC.

CDR3 DNA sequence: TGTGCCAGCAGACCAGGCAGGGTCGGGGACACTGAAGCTTTCTTT. Translating it yields CASRPGRVGDTEAFF. This chain joins TRBV6-2 or TRBV6-3 and TRBJ1-1; TRBD1 is a possible D gene (5 bases). There are 15 residues in the CDR3. Trimming stripped 6 bases from V and 3 bases from J, with 17 bases between. Germline V CDR1 and CDR2: MNHEY, SVGEGT.

This chain joins TRBV20-1 and TRBJ1-1, with a weak D call TRBD1 (5 bases). Germline V gene sequence: CDR1 DFQATT, CDR2 SNEGSKA (reference sequence). The ends were cut back, 6 bases at V and 1 base at J, with 12 bases in the middle. The CDR3 sequence is 13 residues long. CDR3 region: CSAGPTGNTEAFF. The CDR3 nucleotides are TGCAGTGCGGGACCCACGGGGAACACTGAAGCTTTCTTT.